This is a list of T cell receptor beta chains from one sample in a study of T cells in Graves' hyperthyroidism and ophthalmopathy. TCRdb reprocessed the multiplex PCR reads via MiXCR and lists one record per CDR3 protein. The sample carries hundreds of thousands of distinct CDR3 sequences, approximately 25% recorded once. Material for sequencing was blood. The receptor source for this set is a woman between 40 and 50 years old with Graves' ophthalmopathy. Each CDR3 is given without its conserved first and last residue.

v_call	j_call	cdr3_aa
TRBV27	TRBJ2-7	ASSSAGREQY
TRBV6-5	TRBJ2-5	ASSFGTGGIETQY
TRBV28	TRBJ2-2	ASSLLLTGELF
TRBV9	TRBJ2-7	ASSVDGSGSYLPYEQY
TRBV20-1	TRBJ2-7	SARDLGQEQY
TRBV6-5	TRBJ2-5	ASSYTLETQY
TRBV6-1	TRBJ1-3	ASRTGGGNTIY
TRBV5-1	TRBJ2-7	ASSFSGTGVYEQY
TRBV2	TRBJ2-2	ASRARETGELF
TRBV28	TRBJ2-6	AIGGGLAGANVLT
TRBV10-2	TRBJ2-2	ASSTSTGVRGELF
TRBV9	TRBJ2-7	ASSVGPGGEQY
TRBV12-3/TRBV12-4	TRBJ2-5	ASSYQGLALETQY
TRBV20-1	TRBJ2-5	SARDITKGGYQETQY
TRBV28	TRBJ1-1	ASSFGKSNTEAF
TRBV3-1	TRBJ2-2	ASSQDRGADTGELF
TRBV28	TRBJ2-7	ASTVGGEQY
TRBV4-2	TRBJ2-7	ASSQQTSGSYEQY
TRBV19	TRBJ2-2	ASGASGMHTGELF
TRBV28	TRBJ2-7	ASSFRGWEQY
TRBV19	TRBJ1-1	ASCRQGRAEAF
TRBV20-1	TRBJ2-2	SAHEGFGELF
TRBV10-3	TRBJ2-2	AITEVAGGSGELF
TRBV2	TRBJ2-7	ASTSSGGGEQY
TRBV28	TRBJ1-5	ASSLGTVGISNQPQH
TRBV2	TRBJ2-7	ASSDRGLEQY
TRBV11-1	TRBJ1-1	ASSSDVQGLNTEAF
TRBV3-1	TRBJ2-7	ASSQPPGSGEQY
TRBV2	TRBJ2-7	ASRANSYEQY
TRBV6-5	TRBJ1-5	ASSFWGSGNQPQH
TRBV16	TRBJ2-7	ASSQSARSGEQY
TRBV7-9	TRBJ1-2	ASSWAGRDGGYT
TRBV4-2	TRBJ2-2	ASSRLAGESTGELF
TRBV18	TRBJ1-1	ASSPVGGMNTEAF
TRBV12-3/TRBV12-4	TRBJ2-2	AIGVGHHTGELF
TRBV28	TRBJ2-7	ASSSAYEQY
TRBV28	TRBJ2-5	ASHWETQY
TRBV6-5	TRBJ1-4	ASSYRGGEKLF
TRBV12-3/TRBV12-4	TRBJ2-7	ASSSQGTGYEQY
TRBV12-3/TRBV12-4	TRBJ1-1	ASTINDYTEAF
TRBV6-5	TRBJ1-2	ASSRGPGGHYT
TRBV29-1	TRBJ2-7	SVEDPDSSYEQY
TRBV10-3	TRBJ1-2	AIRIIGVGYT